A selection of T cell receptor beta chains follows, all from one sample in a study of a mutant IDH1 vaccine in newly diagnosed glioma. Their target antigens are unknown. Here immunoSEQ multiplex PCR was the method, and the copy in TCRdb shows in-frame clones only, minus some. The table shows 75,000 to 80,000 clones, with approximately 85% occurring only once. The sequences come from PBMCs, collected from a glioma patient whose treatment included an IDH1 peptide vaccine. These receptor sequences come from a woman aged 50 to 60 with glioma. Both conserved end residues are part of each CDR3. Only some rows state a clone size, as once, few, many or a class for expanded clones.

clone_size cdr3_length v_call cdr3_aa
once 20 TRBV4-1 CASSHVPMGPEQIGNQPQHF
few 14 TRBV27 CASSRDTSGGPQHF
NA 13 TRBV18 CASSPQGEDTQYF
NA 15 TRBV9 CASSVESRGGYEQYF
NA 14 TRBV12-5 CASGQGLNTGELFF
NA 14 TRBV30 CAWSPGTGNTEAFF
NA 13 TRBV28 CASTRVQGTEAFF
NA 11 TRBV30 CAWSVGGQAFF
NA 16 TRBV18 CASSHDYDRENTEAFF
NA 14 TRBV6-1 CASSERTSRETQYF
NA 14 TRBV9 CASSAPEGPYEQYF
NA 15 TRBV6-1 CASSEPQGAENEQFF
NA 17 TRBV5-1 CASSLAGDIRGNEKLFF
NA 15 TRBV28 CASSPRSGSAGELFF
few 10 TRBV10-1 CASNRQPQHF
NA 12 TRBV29-1 CSAKGGGYEQYF
NA 15 TRBV18 CASSPWVTGHNEQFF
NA 15 TRBV7-9 CASSSRQDDTGELFF
NA 15 TRBV29-1 CIQRVAPPDNYGYTF
NA 12 TRBV5-1 CASSFQGYEQYF
NA 12 TRBV11-2 CASYSGGYEQYF
NA 15 TRBV4-2 CASSRTGSGANVLTF